These 32 T cell receptor beta chains were sequenced from one sample in a study of sequential checkpoint blockade in melanoma. Treatment specified: randomized to nivolumab then ipilimumab (arm A) or the reverse (arm B). Sequencing used immunoSEQ multiplex PCR; TCRdb keeps in-frame clones, though not all of them. Of some 12,000 clones listed, 82% are singletons. This sample comprised CD8+ T cells sorted from blood (inferred from file names), obtained from a patient given nivolumab and ipilimumab in sequence. Every receptor here comes from a human donor with melanoma.

This clone appeared a few times. The chain has TRBV19 and TRBJ2-7; a weak D match, TRBD1 (6 bases). The V gene's germline CDR1 is LNHDA and CDR2 SQIVND (reference sequence). The V end lost 5 bases, the J end lost 0 bases, and 14 bases lay between the germline ends. This CDR3 comprises 15 residues. CDR3 residues: CASSLGQTNSYEQYF. The CDR3, as DNA: TGTGCCAGTAGTCTTGGACAGACCAACTCCTACGAGCAGTACTTC.

The V and J genes are TRBV27 and TRBJ2-3; D call uncertain. V was shortened by 5 bases and J by 4 bases, with 10 bases between the two germline ends. The germline V gene encodes CDR1 MNHEY and CDR2 SMNVEV (reference sequence). This CDR3 comprises 13 residues. Here the CDR3 DNA reads TGTGCCAGCAGTCCCCGAGGTTCAGATACGCAGTATTTT. Residues: CASSPRGSDTQYF.

This sequence joins TRBV10-3 and TRBJ2-5; the match to TRBD2 covers 14 bases. CDR1 is ENHRY and CDR2 is SYGVKD in the germline V gene. This CDR3 region has 16 residues. The junction had 10 bases not matched to a gene; V was cut back by 8 bases and J by 5 bases. The CDR3 loop reads CAIGEGLAGVQETQYF. DNA for the CDR3: TGTGCCATCGGCGAGGGACTAGCGGGAGTTCAGGAGACCCAGTACTTC.

The V gene is TRBV5-1, the J gene TRBJ2-5; 9 bases are a match to TRBD2. Germline V lookup: CDR1 SGHRS, CDR2 YFSETQ. The CDR3 runs to 15 residues. V lost 5 bases to trimming and J lost 2 bases; unmatched junction nucleotides: 7. DNA for the CDR3: TGCGCCAGCAGTTTTAGCGGGGGAGCGCAAGAGACCCAGTACTTC. Encoded protein: CASSFSGGAQETQYF.

This clone was seen a single time. The chain uses TRBV11-2 and TRBJ1-1; D is unclear. This CDR3 is 14 amino acids long. V gave up 4 bases and J gave up 7 bases, with 16 bases separating them. Germline values: CDR1 SGHAT, CDR2 FQNNGV. The CDR3 sequence: CASSSSGATVEAFF. CDR3 nucleotides: TGTGCCAGCAGCTCCTCAGGTGCAACTGTTGAAGCTTTCTTT.

The chain employs TRBV9 and TRBJ2-6, with 7 nucleotides matching TRBD1. Germline loops: CDR1 SGDLS, CDR2 YYNGEE. V shed 5 bases and J 0 bases; nucleotides not matched to a gene: 14. CDR3 length: 19 amino acids. CDR3 sequence (DNA): TGTGCCAGCAGTGGACCCCGGGACAGTGGGCCCTCTGGGGCCAACGTCCTGACTTTC. The encoded protein is CASSGPRDSGPSGANVLTF.

This chain uses TRBV9 with TRBJ2-7; TRBD1 matches 10 bases. Germline-derived CDR1 and CDR2 are SGDLS and YYNGEE. The CDR3 runs 15 residues. Trimming cost V 3 bases and J 2 bases; bases outside gene matches: 5. The CDR3 loop reads CASSAEGQGAYEQYF. DNA for the CDR3: TGTGCCAGCAGCGCAGAAGGACAGGGGGCCTACGAGCAGTACTTC. The entire variable domain, with the rest obtained from reference TRBV9 and TRBJ2-7, is as follows: DSGVTQTPKHLITATGQRVTLRCSPRSGDLSVYWYQQSLDQGLQFLIQYYNGEERAKGNILERFSAQQFPDLHSELNLSSLELGDSALYFCASSAEGQGAYEQYFGPGTRLTVT.

The sample holds one count of this clone. The chain couples TRBV5-1 to TRBJ2-3; D might be TRBD2 (6 bases). Germline V gene sequence: CDR1 SGHRS, CDR2 YFSETQ. The CDR3 runs 14 residues. V lost 4 bases, J lost 5 bases, and 14 bases lay in between. DNA for the CDR3: TGCGCCAGCAGCCCCTGGGACTTTGTAGATACGCAGTATTTT. Its protein product is CASSPWDFVDTQYF.

The chain joins TRBV28 to TRBJ2-7; weak D call: TRBD1 (5 bases). The CDR3 sequence is 14 residues long. The germline V gene encodes CDR1 MDHEN and CDR2 SYDVKM. Trimming stripped 4 bases from V and 4 bases from J, with 14 bases between. CDR3 sequence reads: CASSSRAGRYEQYF. The CDR3 DNA is TGTGCCAGCAGTTCTCGAGCAGGGCGGTACGAGCAGTACTTC.

The chain joins TRBV10-2 to TRBJ2-7; 8 bases are shared with TRBD2. Germline V CDR1 and CDR2: WSHSY, SAAADI. This CDR3 comprises 15 residues. V was pared by 7 bases and J by 7 bases, with 15 bases of the junction left unmatched. The CDR3 sequence is CASTLSGGVGLEQYF. For the CDR3, the DNA is TGCGCCAGCACCCTCAGCGGGGGCGTCGGTCTGGAGCAGTACTTC.

This clone was observed a single time. The chain links TRBV7-3 to TRBJ2-3; TRBD1 matches at 7 bases. Losses at the gene ends were 3 bases for V and 3 bases for J; bases not matched to a gene: 3. The CDR3 is 14 amino acids. Germline CDR1 SGHTA, CDR2 FQGTGA. The DNA of the CDR3 is TGTGCCAGCAGCTTCGGACAGGCTACAGATACGCAGTATTTT. This gives the protein CASSFGQATDTQYF.

The genes are TRBV4-1 and TRBJ1-5; no firm D call. This CDR3 has 15 residues. CDR1 is MGHRA and CDR2 is YSYEKL in the germline V gene. Trimming removed 0 bases at V and 7 bases at J, with 13 bases between. CDR3 residues: CASSQDPGIHQPQHF. DNA of the CDR3: TGCGCCAGCAGCCAAGATCCGGGAATTCACCAGCCCCAGCATTTT.

The chain's CDR3 is CASSSGQGSNQPQHF. DNA for the CDR3: TGTGCCAGCAGCTCCGGACAGGGCAGCAATCAGCCCCAGCATTTT. The V and J genes are TRBV13 and TRBJ1-5; TRBD1 matches at 8 bases. This CDR3 region has 15 residues. Germline V gene lookup returns CDR1 PRHDT and CDR2 FYEKMQ (reference sequence). With 4 bases clipped from V and 1 base from J, the junction kept 3 bases outside the gene matches.

This chain connects TRBV27 to TRBJ2-2; the D is unclear. This CDR3 is 13 amino acids long. V was clipped by 6 bases and J by 5 bases, with 10 bases between them. Germline CDR1 MNHEY, CDR2 SMNVEV (reference sequence). This chain's CDR3 is CASSQTGTGELFF. The CDR3 bases are TGTGCCAGCAGCCAGACCGGGACCGGGGAGCTGTTTTTT.

This clone showed up just a few times. The gene calls are TRBV7-9 and TRBJ1-2, with D possibly being TRBD1 (5 bases). The CDR3 is 13 residues long. V lost 5 bases and J 7 bases, leaving 14 bases between the germline ends. Germline V gene lookup returns CDR1 SEHNR and CDR2 FQNEAQ (reference sequence). The CDR3 DNA is TGTGCCAGCAGCCCGGCGGGGGAGCCTGGCTACACCTTC. Its translation is CASSPAGEPGYTF.

The chain couples TRBV7-9 to TRBJ2-2, with a tentative D call TRBD2 (5 bases). The CDR3 contains 15 residues. Trimming shortened V by 1 base and J by 2 bases, and 8 bases separated the two germline ends. Germline V CDR1 and CDR2: SEHNR, FQNEAQ (reference sequence). CDR3 sequence: CASSLGTGNTGELFF. For the CDR3, the DNA is TGTGCCAGCAGCTTAGGGACGGGAAACACCGGGGAGCTGTTTTTT.

The chain combines TRBV7-6 with TRBJ2-7; 10 nucleotides match TRBD2. The CDR3 is 17 residues long. Trimming took 5 bases from V and 0 from J; bases not matched to a gene: 10. Germline assignment: CDR1 SGHVS and CDR2 FNYEAQ. CDR3 loop: CASSKEGLASLSYEQYF. For the CDR3, the DNA is TGTGCCAGCAGCAAAGAGGGACTAGCGAGCCTCTCCTACGAGCAGTACTTC.

This clone was detected once. CDR3 sequence reads: CASSQTLSTGDTEAFF. In DNA, the CDR3 is TGCGCCAGCAGCCAAACACTATCTACAGGGGACACTGAAGCTTTCTTT. The chain links TRBV4-1 to TRBJ1-1; TRBD1 matches 7 bases. This CDR3 is built from 16 residues. Germline CDR1 is MGHRA and CDR2 is YSYEKL. J lost 3 bases, V lost 2 bases, and 9 bases had no gene match.

V gene TRBV2 combines with J gene TRBJ2-3; 10 nucleotides match TRBD1. V trimming: 6 bases; J trimming: 3 bases; junction bases outside the gene matches: 15. The V gene's germline CDR1 is SNHLY and CDR2 FYNNEI. The CDR3 runs to 18 residues. The CDR3, as DNA: TGTGCCAGCAGCCGGGGACAGGGGTCCCATCCGTTGACAGATACGCAGTATTTT. Translation gives CASSRGQGSHPLTDTQYF.

The V call is TRBV5-1, the J call TRBJ2-7; 8 bases are a match to TRBD1. Germline V lookup: CDR1 SGHRS, CDR2 YFSETQ. The V gene end was trimmed by 5 bases and the J gene end by 2 bases; junction bases not matched to a gene: 6. CDR3 length equals 14 residues. CDR3 protein: CASRGQENTYEQYF. CDR3 DNA sequence: TGCGCCAGCAGGGGACAGGAGAATACCTACGAGCAGTACTTC.

The rearrangement joins TRBV2 to TRBJ2-6; 9 bases agree with TRBD1. The CDR3 runs 17 residues. V lost 7 bases to trimming and J lost 1 base; unmatched junction nucleotides: 8. Germline CDR1 SNHLY, CDR2 FYNNEI. This CDR3 is CASTRTGDFSGANVLTF. The CDR3, as DNA: TGTGCCAGCACCAGGACAGGGGACTTTTCTGGGGCCAACGTCCTGACTTTC.

V gene TRBV27 combines with J gene TRBJ2-7, with TRBD2 matching over 11 bases. The trim removed 7 bases at V and 6 bases at J, leaving 14 bases unmatched. The CDR3 covers 16 residues. CDR1 is MNHEY and CDR2 is SMNVEV in the germline V gene (reference sequence). As DNA, the CDR3 is TGTGCCAGCACCCCCGGGCGTCTAGCGGGAGGATCCGAGCAGTACTTC. The encoded protein is CASTPGRLAGGSEQYF.

This chain links TRBV13 with TRBJ2-5; 10 bases align to TRBD2. Germline values: CDR1 PRHDT, CDR2 FYEKMQ (reference sequence). The V segment lost 5 bases and the J segment 7 bases; nucleotides outside the gene matches: 4. The CDR3 sequence is 13 residues long. CDR3: CASSLGTSATQYF. The CDR3 DNA reads as TGTGCCAGCAGCCTCGGGACTAGCGCGACCCAGTACTTC.

The V and J genes are TRBV28 and TRBJ2-1; 7 nucleotides align to TRBD1. The CDR3 extends over 14 amino acids. With 6 bases clipped from V and 4 bases from J, the junction kept 6 bases outside the gene matches. Germline V gene lookup returns CDR1 MDHEN and CDR2 SYDVKM. CDR3 protein: CASRLGTVYNEQFF. As DNA, the CDR3 is TGTGCCAGCAGGTTGGGGACAGTTTACAATGAGCAGTTCTTC. The full variable domain, with the rest looked up from reference TRBV28 and TRBJ2-1, is DVKVTQSSRYLVKRTGEKVFLECVQDMDHENMFWYRQDPGLGLRLIYFSYDVKMKEKGDIPEGYSVSREKKERFSLILESASTNQTSMYLCASRLGTVYNEQFFGPGTRLTVL.

This sequence joins TRBV4-1 and TRBJ1-5; D is uncertain. The CDR3 is 15 residues long. Trimming took 1 base from V and 1 from J, leaving 8 bases between them. From germline, CDR1 is MGHRA and CDR2 YSYEKL. The CDR3 bases are TGCGCCAGCAGCCAAGTTTTCTTAAGCAATCAGCCCCAGCATTTT. Protein: CASSQVFLSNQPQHF.

This clone was counted a few times. The chain joins TRBV2 to TRBJ2-7, with D possibly being TRBD2 (6 bases). V was cut by 5 bases and J by 6 bases, with 20 bases left in between. The CDR3 sequence is 15 residues long. Germline assignment: CDR1 SNHLY and CDR2 FYNNEI. DNA for the CDR3: TGTGCCAGCAGTTCCCGGGAGATTGCCCCGGCCGAGCAGTACTTC. This encodes CASSSREIAPAEQYF.

This clone has only a few counts. V and J are TRBV23-1 and TRBJ2-7, with D perhaps TRBD1 (5 bases). TRBV23-1 is an open reading frame, and its role is uncertain. This CDR3 has 13 amino acids. Trimming cost V 2 bases and J 7 bases, with 12 bases left between them. This chain's CDR3 is CASSQRNSGEQYF. CDR3 bases: TGCGCCAGCAGTCAACGGAACTCAGGGGAGCAGTACTTC.

This clone occurred a few times. The gene calls are TRBV7-3 and TRBJ2-5; perhaps TRBD1 as D (6 bases). Trimming pared 0 bases from V and 5 bases from J, leaving 13 bases between. The germline V gene encodes CDR1 SGHTA and CDR2 FQGTGA. CDR3 length: 15 residues. Written as DNA, the CDR3 is TGTGCCAGCAGCTTAACGGGGGCGCTAGGGGAGACCCAGTACTTC. This encodes CASSLTGALGETQYF.

V and J are TRBV2 and TRBJ2-5, with a possible D match to TRBD2 (5 bases). Germline-derived CDR1 and CDR2 are SNHLY and FYNNEI. The V end lost 3 bases, the J end lost 5 bases, and 16 bases lay between the germline ends. The CDR3 totals 15 residues. The chain's CDR3 is CASSDPVSRGETQYF. The CDR3 DNA follows: TGTGCCAGCAGTGATCCCGTTTCACGCGGGGAGACCCAGTACTTC.

The chain employs TRBV7-9 and TRBJ2-3, with 9 bases lining up with TRBD2. The CDR3 has 16 amino acids. Germline CDR1 SEHNR, CDR2 FQNEAQ (reference sequence). The trim removed 0 bases at V and 0 bases at J, leaving 1 base unmatched. For the CDR3, the DNA is TGTGCCAGCAGCTTAGCTAGCGGGGGAAGCACAGATACGCAGTATTTT. It encodes CASSLASGGSTDTQYF.

This chain uses TRBV28 with TRBJ2-5; TRBD1 is a possible D gene (6 bases). Trimming pared 2 bases from V and 2 bases from J, leaving 15 bases between. This CDR3 has 16 residues. Germline loops: CDR1 MDHEN, CDR2 SYDVKM. The CDR3 DNA sequence: TGTGCCAGCAGTTTACTTCTGCCACAGGGACAAGAGACCCAGTACTTC. Residues: CASSLLLPQGQETQYF.

The J gene is TRBJ1-2, the V gene TRBV2, with 8 bases matching TRBD1. J lost 2 bases, V lost 9 bases, and 8 bases had no gene match. The germline CDR1 and CDR2 sequences are SNHLY and FYNNEI. This CDR3 is 14 amino acids long. The CDR3 spells CASKPAGGNYGYTF. CDR3 sequence (DNA): TGTGCCAGTAAACCCGCAGGGGGCAACTATGGCTACACCTTC.